The source of this T cell receptor beta chain is a study of T-cell reconstitution after alpha-beta-depleted transplantation in children. Overall study results and limits: Some patients' high day-60 TCRbeta diversity was traced to surviving recipient T cells and thymic progenitors. Once a year had passed after transplant, T-cell counts and diversity came mostly from newly produced T cells. There were reportedly several hundred expanded graft clones from which alpha-beta T cells came about two months after transplant.

V lost 6 bases to trimming and J lost 0 bases; unmatched junction nucleotides: 13. The germline gives CDR1 MNHEY, CDR2 SVGEGT. The CDR3 is made up of 18 amino acids. Regarding this clonotype: Its antigen is not known.

Unique molecular identifiers were built into the TCRbeta library. A single record per CDR3 protein comes from TCRdb applying MiXCR to the PCR reads. The sample records fewer than 150,000 distinct CDR3 sequences, about a tenth being singletons. The clonotype comes from a girl less than two years old who had a stem cell transplant for combined immunodeficiency, so the T cells may come from the graft donor. This chain connects TRBV6-2 or TRBV6-3 to TRBJ2-1; 8 positions agree with TRBD2. The material sequenced was PBMCs, mostly from graft donor cells, taken 180 days after TCRalphabeta/CD19-depleted stem cell transplant. The CDR3 nucleotides read TGTGCCAGCAGATTAGTAGCGGGACCCTCCCTCTCCTACAATGAGCAGTTCTTC. Translation: CASRLVAGPSLSYNEQFF.